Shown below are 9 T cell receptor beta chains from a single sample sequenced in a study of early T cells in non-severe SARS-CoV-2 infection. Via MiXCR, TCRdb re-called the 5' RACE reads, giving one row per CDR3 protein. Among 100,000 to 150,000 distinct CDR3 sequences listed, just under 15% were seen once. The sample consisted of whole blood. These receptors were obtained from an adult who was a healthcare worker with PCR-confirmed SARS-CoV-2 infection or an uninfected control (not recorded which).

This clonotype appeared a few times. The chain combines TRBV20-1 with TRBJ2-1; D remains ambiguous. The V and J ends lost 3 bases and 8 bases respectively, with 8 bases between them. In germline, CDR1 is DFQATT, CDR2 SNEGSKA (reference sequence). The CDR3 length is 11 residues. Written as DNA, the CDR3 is TGCAGTGCTAGGGATGGGGATGAGCAGTTCTTC. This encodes CSARDGDEQFF.

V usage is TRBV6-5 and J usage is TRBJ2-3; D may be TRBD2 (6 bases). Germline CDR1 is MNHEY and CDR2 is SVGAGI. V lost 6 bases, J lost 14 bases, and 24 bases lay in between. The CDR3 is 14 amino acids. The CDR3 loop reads CASRRGGVPPRLYF. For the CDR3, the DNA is TGTGCCAGCAGGAGGGGAGGAGTACCCCCCCGTCTGTATTTT.

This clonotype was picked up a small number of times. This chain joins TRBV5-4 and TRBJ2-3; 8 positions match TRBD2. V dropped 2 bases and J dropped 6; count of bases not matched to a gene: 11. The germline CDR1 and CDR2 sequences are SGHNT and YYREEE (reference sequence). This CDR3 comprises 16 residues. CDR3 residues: CASSLAGTRLADTQYF. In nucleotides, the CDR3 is TGTGCCAGCAGCTTAGCCGGGACTAGGTTGGCGGATACGCAGTATTTT.

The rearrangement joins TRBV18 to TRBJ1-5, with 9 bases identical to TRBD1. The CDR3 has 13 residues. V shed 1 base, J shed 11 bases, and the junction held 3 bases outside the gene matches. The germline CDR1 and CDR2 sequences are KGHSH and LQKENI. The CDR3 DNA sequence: TGTGCCAGCTCACCACGGGACAGGGAGGCCCAGCATTTT. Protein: CASSPRDREAQHF.

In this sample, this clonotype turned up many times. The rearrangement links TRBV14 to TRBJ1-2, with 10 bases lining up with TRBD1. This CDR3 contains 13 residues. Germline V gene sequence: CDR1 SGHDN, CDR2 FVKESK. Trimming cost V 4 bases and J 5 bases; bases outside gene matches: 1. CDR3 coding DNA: TGTGCCAGCAGCCGGGACAGGGGTTATGGCTACACCTTC. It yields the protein CASSRDRGYGYTF.

CDR3 loop: CASSLVSAGPTETQYF. In nucleotides, the CDR3 is TGTGCCAGCAGCTTAGTCTCGGCAGGGCCTACTGAGACCCAGTACTTC. J is TRBJ2-5 and V is TRBV7-2; tentatively, D is TRBD1 (5 bases). This CDR3 is built from 16 residues. The germline V and J ends were trimmed by 1 base and 5 bases, with 17 bases remaining between them. Germline V gives CDR1 SGHTA, CDR2 FQGNSA.

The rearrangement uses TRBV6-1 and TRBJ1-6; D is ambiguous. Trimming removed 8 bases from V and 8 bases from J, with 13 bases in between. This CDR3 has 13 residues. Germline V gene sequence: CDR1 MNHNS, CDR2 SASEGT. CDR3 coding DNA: TGTGCCAGCGCTCCCAGGATGGATTCACCCCTCCACTTT. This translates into CASAPRMDSPLHF.

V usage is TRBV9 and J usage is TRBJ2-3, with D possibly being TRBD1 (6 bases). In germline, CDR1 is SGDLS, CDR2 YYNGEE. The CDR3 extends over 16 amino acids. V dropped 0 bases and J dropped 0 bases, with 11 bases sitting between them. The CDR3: CASSVGTAPSTDTQYF. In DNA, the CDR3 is TGTGCCAGCAGCGTAGGGACAGCTCCTAGCACAGATACGCAGTATTTT.

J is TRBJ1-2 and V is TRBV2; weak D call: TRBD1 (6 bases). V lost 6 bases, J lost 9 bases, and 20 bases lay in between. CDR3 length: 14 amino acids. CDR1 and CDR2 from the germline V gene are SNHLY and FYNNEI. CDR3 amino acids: CASSLDRRGGSYTF. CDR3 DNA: TGTGCCAGCAGCCTCGACAGGAGGGGAGGAAGCTACACCTTC. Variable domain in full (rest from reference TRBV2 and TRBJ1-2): EPEVTQTPSHQVTQMGQEVILRCVPISNHLYFYWYRQILGQKVEFLVSFYNNEISEKSEIFDDQFSVERPDGSNFTLKIRSTKLEDSAMYFCASSLDRRGGSYTFGSGTRLTVV.